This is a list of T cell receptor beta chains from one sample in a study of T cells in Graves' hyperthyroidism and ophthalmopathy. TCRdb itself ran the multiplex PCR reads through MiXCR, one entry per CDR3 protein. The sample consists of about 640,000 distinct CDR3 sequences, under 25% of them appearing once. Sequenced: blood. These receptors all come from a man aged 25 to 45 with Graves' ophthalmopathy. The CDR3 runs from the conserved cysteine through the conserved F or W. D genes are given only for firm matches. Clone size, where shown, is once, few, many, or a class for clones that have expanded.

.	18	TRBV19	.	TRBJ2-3	CASSLLLGLLMIPDTQYF	TGTGCCAGTAGTCTTTTATTGGGACTTCTCATGATTCCAGATACGCAGTATTTT
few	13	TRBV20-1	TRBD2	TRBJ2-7	CSARSGNSYEQYF	TGCAGTGCTAGGAGCGGGAACTCCTACGAGCAGTACTTC
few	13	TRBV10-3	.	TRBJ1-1	CAIAGLLNTEAFF	TGTGCCATCGCCGGACTCCTGAACACTGAAGCTTTCTTT
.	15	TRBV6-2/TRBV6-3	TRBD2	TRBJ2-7	CASSTLAGPYYEQYF	TGTGCCAGCAGTACACTAGCGGGACCTTACTACGAGCAGTACTTC
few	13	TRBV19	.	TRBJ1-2	CASSIDLGVGYTF	TGTGCCAGTAGTATAGATCTCGGGGTCGGCTACACCTTC
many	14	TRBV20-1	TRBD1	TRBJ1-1	CSARGQGGGTEAFF	TGCAGTGCTAGAGGACAGGGAGGCGGAACTGAAGCTTTCTTT
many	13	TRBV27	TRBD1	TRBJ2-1	CASRGDSYNEQFF	TGTGCCAGCAGGGGGGACAGCTACAATGAGCAGTTCTTC
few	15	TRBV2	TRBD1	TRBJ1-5	CASTSDRVGNQPQHF	TGTGCCAGCACCTCCGACAGGGTAGGGAATCAGCCCCAGCATTTT
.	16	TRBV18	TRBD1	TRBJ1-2	CASSLGQGRRNYGYTF	TGTGCCAGCTCATTGGGACAGGGGAGGAGGAACTATGGCTACACCTTC
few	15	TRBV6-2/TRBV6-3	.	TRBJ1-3	CASSYWGTDGNTIYF	TGTGCCAGCAGTTACTGGGGGACGGATGGAAACACCATATATTTT
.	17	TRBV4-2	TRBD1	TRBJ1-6	CASSQEPTGVRNSPLHF	TGTGCCAGCAGCCAAGAACCGACAGGGGTCCGTAATTCACCCCTCCACTTT
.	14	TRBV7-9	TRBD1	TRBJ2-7	CASSPPGQGNERYF	TGTGCCAGCAGCCCTCCGGGACAGGGCAACGAGCGGTACTTC
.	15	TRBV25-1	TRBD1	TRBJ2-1	CASSANRGMMNEQFF	TGTGCCAGCAGCGCGAACAGGGGAATGATGAATGAGCAGTTCTTC
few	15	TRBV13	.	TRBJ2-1	CASGSGVMSYNEQFF	TGTGCCAGCGGGTCGGGAGTAATGTCCTACAATGAGCAGTTCTTC
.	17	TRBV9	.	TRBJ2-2	CASSGHGQWTDTGELFF	TGTGCCAGCAGCGGACATGGACAGTGGACCGACACCGGGGAGCTGTTTTTT
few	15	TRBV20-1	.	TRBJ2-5	CSARDVAEPAETQYF	TGCAGTGCTAGAGATGTCGCGGAGCCGGCGGAGACCCAGTACTTC
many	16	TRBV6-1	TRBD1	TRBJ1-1	CASSFRSTGAGTEAFF	TGTGCCAGCAGTTTCAGATCGACAGGGGCCGGTACTGAAGCTTTCTTT
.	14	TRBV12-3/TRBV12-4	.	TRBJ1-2	CASSPLRTAYGYTF	TGTGCCAGCAGCCCTCTCCGGACAGCATATGGCTACACCTTC
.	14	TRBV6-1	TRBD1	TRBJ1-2	CASRRQGIRDGYTF	TGTGCCAGCAGACGACAGGGGATTAGGGATGGCTACACCTTC
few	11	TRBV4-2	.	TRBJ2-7	CATLGGGEQYF	TGTGCCACTTTAGGGGGGGGAGAGCAGTACTTC
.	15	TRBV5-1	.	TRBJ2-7	CASALSWGGSYEQYF	TGCGCCAGCGCCCTGAGCTGGGGTGGATCCTACGAGCAGTACTTC
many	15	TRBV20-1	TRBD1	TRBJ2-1	CSARDIGQGWNEQFF	TGCAGTGCTAGAGACATCGGACAGGGATGGAATGAGCAGTTCTTC
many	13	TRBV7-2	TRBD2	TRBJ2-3	CASNRAGGDTQYF	TGTGCCAGCAACCGGGCGGGGGGGGATACGCAGTATTTT
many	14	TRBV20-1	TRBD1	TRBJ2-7	CSARSGQGSYEQYF	TGCAGTGCTAGATCGGGACAGGGTAGCTACGAGCAGTACTTC
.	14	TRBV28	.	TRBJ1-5	CASSFPAGNQPQHF	TGTGCCAGCAGTTTCCCCGCGGGCAATCAGCCCCAGCATTTT
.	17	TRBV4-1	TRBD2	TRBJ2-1	CASSQVNGRALIDEQFF	TGCGCCAGCAGCCAAGTAAACGGGAGGGCCCTCATTGATGAGCAGTTCTTC
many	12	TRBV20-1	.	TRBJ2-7	CSAAHRRDEQYF	TGCAGTGCTGCTCACCGCCGAGACGAGCAGTACTTC
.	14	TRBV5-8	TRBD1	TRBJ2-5	CASSGTGPWETQYF	TGTGCCAGCAGCGGGACAGGGCCGTGGGAGACCCAGTACTTC
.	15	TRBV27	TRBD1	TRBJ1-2	CASSSPLTGFYGYTF	TGTGCCAGCAGTTCTCCCTTGACAGGGTTCTATGGCTACACCTTC
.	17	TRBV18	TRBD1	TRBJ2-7	CASSPSYGQGARYEQYF	TGTGCCAGCTCACCCTCATACGGACAGGGGGCAAGATACGAGCAGTACTTC
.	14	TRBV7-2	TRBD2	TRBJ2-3	CASSLEVSGRMQYF	TGTGCCAGCAGCTTAGAAGTAAGCGGGAGGATGCAGTATTTT
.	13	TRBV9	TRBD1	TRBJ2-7	CASSETGNYEQYF	TGTGCCAGCAGCGAGACAGGGAACTACGAGCAGTACTTC
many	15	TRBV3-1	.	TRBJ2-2	CASSLGTPNTGELFF	TGTGCCAGCAGCCTCGGGACTCCGAACACCGGGGAGCTGTTTTTT
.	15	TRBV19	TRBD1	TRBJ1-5	CASSIDEDRGQPQHF	TGTGCCAGTAGTATTGATGAAGACAGGGGACAGCCCCAGCATTTT
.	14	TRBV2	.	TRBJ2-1	CASSEKLPYNEQFF	TGTGCCAGCAGTGAAAAACTGCCTTACAATGAGCAGTTCTTC
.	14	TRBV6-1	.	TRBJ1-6	CASSEGGRYSPLHF	TGTGCCAGCAGTGAAGGGGGCAGGTATTCACCCCTCCACTTT
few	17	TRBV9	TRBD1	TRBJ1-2	CASSVAGQGEANYGYTF	TGTGCCAGCAGCGTAGCGGGACAGGGGGAAGCTAACTATGGCTACACCTTC
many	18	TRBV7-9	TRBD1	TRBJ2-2	CASSPKPGTGRNTGELFF	TGTGCCAGCAGCCCTAAACCGGGGACAGGGCGAAACACCGGGGAGCTGTTTTTT
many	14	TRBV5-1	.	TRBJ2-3	CASSFNRETDTQYF	TGCGCCAGCAGCTTTAACAGAGAGACAGATACGCAGTATTTT
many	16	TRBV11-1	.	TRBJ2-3	CASSRGRTGRLDTQYF	TGTGCCAGCAGCCGCGGACGTACAGGGAGGTTAGATACGCAGTATTTT
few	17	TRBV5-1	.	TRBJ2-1	CTSSLKEDRFSYNEQFF	TGCACCAGCAGCCTTAAGGAGGACAGATTCTCCTACAATGAGCAGTTCTTC
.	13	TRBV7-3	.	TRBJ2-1	CASSLTLRDEQFF	TGTGCCAGCAGCTTAACGCTTCGTGATGAGCAGTTCTTC
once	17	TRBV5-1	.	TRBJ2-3	CTSSYPTGHTDTDTQYF	TGCACCAGCAGCTACCCGACAGGCCACACGGACACAGATACGCAGTATTTT
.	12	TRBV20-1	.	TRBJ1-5	CSANSVGLPQHF	TGCAGTGCTAACTCCGTGGGTCTGCCCCAGCATTTT
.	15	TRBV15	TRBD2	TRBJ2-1	CATSSLAGPYNEQFF	TGTGCCACCAGCAGCCTAGCGGGACCCTACAATGAGCAGTTCTTC
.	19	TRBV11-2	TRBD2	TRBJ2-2	CASSLVAGPTGTNTGELFF	TGTGCCAGCAGCTTAGTAGCGGGCCCTACTGGGACTAACACCGGGGAGCTGTTTTTT
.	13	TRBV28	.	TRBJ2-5	CAGSLPPGETQYF	TGTGCCGGCAGTTTGCCCCCGGGAGAGACCCAGTACTTC
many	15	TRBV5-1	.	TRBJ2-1	CASSLGVYGYNEQFF	TGCGCCAGCAGCTTAGGTGTGTACGGCTACAATGAGCAGTTCTTC
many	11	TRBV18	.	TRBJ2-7	CASSPAHEQYF	TGTGCCAGCTCACCGGCCCACGAGCAGTACTTC
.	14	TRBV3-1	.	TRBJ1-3	CASSQVRGGNTIYF	TGTGCCAGCAGCCAAGTTAGGGGTGGAAACACCATATATTTT
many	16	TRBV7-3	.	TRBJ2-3	CASSSQPASSTDTQYF	TGTGCCAGCAGCTCCCAGCCAGCGAGTAGCACAGATACGCAGTATTTT
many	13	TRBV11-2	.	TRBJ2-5	CASSSGPGETQYF	TGTGCCAGCAGCTCCGGACCGGGGGAGACCCAGTACTTC
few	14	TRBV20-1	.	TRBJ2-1	CSAQGLSSYNEQFF	TGCAGTGCTCAAGGGCTAAGCTCCTACAATGAGCAGTTCTTC